This T cell receptor beta chain was captured in a study of shared T cell receptors in the human thymus. Profiling relied on immunoSEQ multiplex PCR, and the TCRdb table lists in-frame clones only, not all of them. Among over 450,000 clones, 78% were seen once, and the ten largest hold roughly 0.013%. This CDR3 is 18 amino acids long. V lost 1 base, J lost 1 base, and 5 bases stayed unmatched. The germline gives CDR1 SGHTA, CDR2 FQGTGA. This sample was shared with a second study, whose subject was human thymus T cells. As that report states: Resections were taken during corrective heart surgery, and the thymus tissue came from these. Thymic and blood repertoires seemed to favor certain V and J genes. Overlap was high between thymic repertoires from unrelated individuals, as reported in related research.

This sequence was found in a boy less than two years old with a congenital heart defect. V is TRBV7-3 and J is TRBJ2-5; 14 positions agree with TRBD2. The specimen was thymocytes. The CDR3 nucleotides read TGTGCCAGCAGCTTAAACAGGACTAGCGGGAGGACCCAAGAGACCCAGTACTTC. This codes for CASSLNRTSGRTQETQYF. Supplemented by reference TRBV7-3 and TRBJ2-5, the full variable domain reads GAGVSQTPSNKVTEKGKYVELRCDPISGHTALYWYRQSLGQGPEFLIYFQGTGAADDSGLPNDRFFAVRPEGSVSTLKIQRTERGDSAVYLCASSLNRTSGRTQETQYFGPGTRLLVL.